This T cell receptor beta chain was documented in a study of blood T cells in healthy people across ages (dated by TCRdb to the mid-2010s). Regarding the research as a whole: Template switching captured roughly one uniquely barcoded TCR beta cDNA molecule per two T cells in model experiments. To track age-related changes in TCR beta repertoire diversity, the study relied on deep sequencing normalized with unique cDNA molecular identifiers. Four age groups were formed from the donors: young (average approximately 15 years), middle-aged (approximately 40), aged (approximately 60) and long-lived (approximately 78). Donors of different ages were randomly distributed across sequencing lanes to avoid experimental bias. The study analyzed two additional independent replicas of 1 million unique cDNA reads from the same blood draw for two donors, one aged 18 to 30 and one aged 80 or older. The investigation overall reported the following: Compared with the aged group, the long-lived group had more naive CD4+ T cells, fewer expanded clones and increased TCR diversity, a pattern suggesting age selection. The percentage of naive T cells measured by flow cytometry correlated strongly with observed TCR beta diversity. Observed TCR beta diversity per million T cells fell roughly linearly with age, and a significant reduction was already apparent by age roughly 40. The CMV infection status of donors was not known, potentially confounding age-related changes in expanded clonotypes. Bulk unsorted PBMC profiling prevented conclusive comparison of naive and antigen-experienced compartments. Estimates of total diversity based on one million sequenced T cells were regarded as lower bounds and as underestimates.

A distance of 13 bases separates the germline ends of V and J, which lose 4 bases and 5 bases respectively. From the cysteine up to the phenylalanine, the CDR3 has a length of 14 residues. Of the read, only the CDR3 DNA is kept; its 42 bases are in frame from base 1. CDR1 and CDR2 (SGHRS, YFSETQ) derive from the germline V gene. The method was 5' RACE. Sequenced using an Illumina HiSeq 2500. The second PCR ran for about 7 to 11 cycles and used a J-beta primer mix along with a sample-barcoded 5' primer. A unique molecular identifier was introduced onto each TCR beta cDNA molecule by a template-switch 5' adaptor carrying 12 random nucleotides. At least 2.5 million CDR3-containing paired-end reads were obtained from each sample. The Mint cDNA synthesis kit, primed by a TRBC-specific oligonucleotide, was used to synthesize first-strand cDNA from all RNA. After uracil-DNA glycosylase treatment, a first 18-cycle PCR used universal primers M1SS and BC2_uni_R on all cDNA. Regarding the original processing steps: For normalization, 1 million high-quality reads, each with a distinct molecular identifier, were randomly selected from each sample. Instead of being binned into consensus sequences, reads with shared molecular identifiers were discarded. CDR3 identification, clonotype clustering and error correction used MiTCR with a Q25 quality threshold and the strictest error-elimination algorithm. A nonparametric unseen species model with Euler transformation was used to estimate a lower bound on total TCR beta diversity. Through fastp at Q25 and MiXCR, TCRdb rebuilt clones from the public reads, retaining in-frame beta chains. Entries are consolidated by CDR3 protein sequence, retaining the most common genes and DNA. The V and J calls were determined by TCRdb, not by the authors. Recorded for this sample are 700,000 to 850,000 distinct CDR3 sequences; about 55% of them occurred a single time. The top ten constitute 41% of the sample.

A single count supports this clonotype. The specificity of this receptor is unknown. Base qualities are not at hand, and no much larger clone is one base apart. Single-read evidence is weak. The donors were 40 or so Caucasian individuals from Russia, aged roughly 6 to 95 years, who were systemically healthy. Around 10 milliliters of peripheral blood were drawn from each donor into EDTA-treated Vacutainer tubes. Ficoll-Paque density-gradient centrifugation was used to isolate PBMCs, with at least 7 million obtained per sample. Trizol reagent was used to extract total RNA from the PBMCs, yielding at least 5 micrograms per sample. For every donor, flow cytometry on a PBMC aliquot measured the percentage of naive CD45RAhigh/CD27high T cells.

The rearrangement joined TRBV5-1 to TRBJ2-1; the D region may be TRBD1 or TRBD2, each matching 5 bases equally. The sequenced material came from blood. This receptor was taken from a man at least 80 years old in good health. The DNA sequence is given as TGCGCCAGCAGCCGGGGCTGGGCTAACAATGAGCAGTTCTTC. Its coded protein is CASSRGWANNEQFF. The variable domain in full, with residues beyond the CDR3 obtained from the reference TRBV5-1 and TRBJ2-1 genes, is KAGVTQTPRYLIKTRGQQVTLSCSPISGHRSVSWYQQTPGQGLQFLFEYFSETQRNKGNFPGRFSGRQFSNSRSEMNVSTLELGDSALYLCASSRGWANNEQFFGPGTRLTVL.